This T cell receptor beta chain emerged from a study of blood T cells in healthy people across ages. Healthy Russian Caucasian donors spanned ages about 6 to 100 years. The table lists this clonotype with a few counts. Trimming cost V 0 bases and J 0 bases, with 8 bases left between them. The CDR3 runs to 15 residues. CDR1 and CDR2 (germline): LGHDT, YNNKEL (reference sequence). Combining a sample-barcoded 5' primer with a J-beta primer mix, a second PCR ran for 7 to 11 cycles. TCRdb called the 5' RACE reads again in MiXCR, with one record for every CDR3 protein. The sample holds more than 700,000 distinct CDR3 sequences, about 55% seen once.

The specimen was blood. V gene TRBV3-1 combines with J gene TRBJ1-1; no clear D gene. This TCR was recovered from an elderly man in good health. In nucleotides, the CDR3 is TGTGCCAGCAGCCAAGAGGGCAGAATGAACACTGAAGCTTTCTTT. This translates into CASSQEGRMNTEAFF.